This paragraph reports one T cell receptor (beta chain). Its antigen target is currently unknown. The data were taken from a study of T cells expressing NK-cell markers (dated by TCRdb to about 2020). With respect to the entire study: In sorted CD3+CD56+NKG2C+, CD3+CD56+NKG2C- and CD3+CD56-NKG2C+ T-cell subsets from about eight donors, TCR beta-chain repertoires were profiled. Among the eight sequenced donors, only one was HCMV-seronegative, while the other seven were HCMV-seropositive. The eight sequenced donors were randomly selected healthy volunteers, three men and five women. Libraries were sequenced as 2 x 150 bp reads on Illumina HiSeq 2000/2500, MiSeq or NextSeq. Here is what the overall study found, with its caveats: Whether the expanded NKG2C-expressing T cell clones were specific for HCMV antigens remained unclear. In roughly 6 donors, the dominant CD3+CD56+NKG2C+ clonotypes ranked among the top 10 CD8+ clonotypes, making up roughly 1.0-8% of CD8+ T cells. Those dominant clonotypes were again the most abundant among CD3+CD56-NKG2C+ cells in a few donors, at about 25-60.1%.

Sequenced using an Illumina HiSeq 2000. 5'RACE template switching, by which a universal primer site and unique molecular identifiers were added, was used to make TCR beta cDNA libraries. Priming for cDNA synthesis came from the TCR beta constant segment, and two successive PCR amplification steps followed. In the original analysis: MIGEC was used to demultiplex reads and group the reads by UMI, and MiTCR was used to assemble and quantify clonotypes. Only TCR cDNA sequences supported by at least two reads were kept to exclude erroneous sequences. Downstream repertoire analysis used the tcR package, and clonotypes were matched across fractions by CDR3 nucleotide sequence plus V segment. VDJmatch was used to annotate antigen specificity against VDJdb, with one amino acid substitution in CDR3 permitted. The reads were reprocessed in TCRdb, with one entry per CDR3 protein sequence and no accompanying DNA. TCRdb, not the authors, supplied the V and J calls. In this sample's table one finds about 460,000 distinct CDR3 sequences. The ten largest account for under 1.5% of the sample.

CDR1 and CDR2, looked up from the germline V gene, are SGHAT and FQNNGV. Inclusive of the bounding cysteine and phenylalanine, the CDR3 is 15 residues long. The nucleotide record is missing. HCMV-specific IgG was detected in serum with a commercial ELISA kit to determine HCMV serostatus. Ficoll density gradient centrifugation was used to isolate peripheral blood mononuclear cells from blood. Sequenced: blood T cells: a sorted CD56 or NKG2C T cell subset, CD4+ or CD8+ T cells, or bulk PBMC T cells (not recorded which). The rearrangement combines TRBV11-2 with TRBJ2-1; TCRdb reports TRBD1, a call that lacks DNA to check it against. The clonotype comes from a woman aged 50 to 60 in good health. Donor details come from another sample of the same person, matched by shared clones. The CDR3 reads CASSLSRTGRNEQFF.